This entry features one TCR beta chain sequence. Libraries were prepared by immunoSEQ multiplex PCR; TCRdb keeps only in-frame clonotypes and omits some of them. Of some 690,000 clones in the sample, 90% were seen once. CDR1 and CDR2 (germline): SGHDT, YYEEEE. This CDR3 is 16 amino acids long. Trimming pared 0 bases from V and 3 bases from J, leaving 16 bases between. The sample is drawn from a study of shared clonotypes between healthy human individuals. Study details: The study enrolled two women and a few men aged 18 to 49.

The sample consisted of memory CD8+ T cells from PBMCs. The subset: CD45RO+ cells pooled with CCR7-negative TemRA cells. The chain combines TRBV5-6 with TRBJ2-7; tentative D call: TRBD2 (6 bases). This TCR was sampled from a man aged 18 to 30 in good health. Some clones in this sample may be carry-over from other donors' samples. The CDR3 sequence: CASSLGVLEEGYEQYF. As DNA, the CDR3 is TGTGCCAGCAGCTTGGGGGTCTTGGAGGAGGGCTACGAGCAGTACTTC.